Each of the 14 T cell receptor beta chains below was sequenced from the same sample in a study of T cell responses to AZD1222 COVID-19 vaccine. Sequenced by immunoSEQ multiplex PCR; TCRdb stores in-frame clones only, minus some. The data show around 120,000 clones, roughly 90% seen once. Source: peripheral blood, taken on day 0 of AZD1222 vaccination. The receptor source for this set is an adult in good health.

This rearrangement joins TRBV14 to TRBJ1-3; 10 bases agree with TRBD1. V lost 1 base and J lost 1; bases outside the gene matches: 4. CDR3 length equals 17 residues. Germline CDR1 SGHDN, CDR2 FVKESK. Written as DNA, the CDR3 is TGTGCCAGCAGCCAAGTCCCGGGACAGGGGTCTGGAAACACCATATATTTT. Residues: CASSQVPGQGSGNTIYF.

This chain connects TRBV6-5 to TRBJ1-1, with TRBD1 identical over 7 bases. CDR1 and CDR2 from the germline V gene are MNHEY and SVGAGI. The trim removed 6 bases at V and 12 bases at J, leaving 10 bases unmatched. There are 12 residues in the CDR3. The CDR3 loop reads CASRPGQQRPFF. The CDR3 nucleotides read TGTGCCAGCAGGCCGGGACAGCAAAGGCCTTTCTTT.

The chain links TRBV7-3 to TRBJ2-4; D may match TRBD1 or TRBD2 (5 bases each). CDR1 and CDR2 from the germline V gene are SGHTA and FQGTGA. There are 14 residues in the CDR3. Trimming removed 6 bases from V and 6 bases from J, with 15 bases in between. DNA for the CDR3: TGTGCCAGCAGTCCCACCACAGGAGGAAACATTCAGTACTTC. Translation: CASSPTTGGNIQYF.

The V gene is TRBV29-1, the J gene TRBJ2-7; D gene ambiguous. The CDR3 covers 11 residues. Per germline, CDR1 SQVTM and CDR2 ANQGSEA. V was clipped by 4 bases and J by 6 bases, with 10 bases between them. The CDR3 nucleotides read TGCAGCGTTGGGGATGTTCGCGAGCAGTACTTC. This translates into CSVGDVREQYF.

The chain has TRBV19 and TRBJ1-6; D not certain. CDR1 and CDR2 (germline): LNHDA, SQIVND (reference sequence). The CDR3 totals 15 residues. Between the trimmed V and J ends, which lost 4 bases and 8 bases, there was a span of 15 bases. The CDR3 is CASSTPLDGDSPLHF. The CDR3 DNA reads TGTGCCAGTAGTACGCCCCTCGATGGTGATTCACCCCTCCACTTT.

On this clone itself: At the DNA level, this CDR3 is encoded by other sequences in the same sample as well. The chain couples TRBV2 to TRBJ1-2; tentative D call: TRBD1 (5 bases). Per the germline V gene, CDR1 is SNHLY and CDR2 is FYNNEI. V was pared by 4 bases and J by 2 bases, with 8 bases between. The CDR3 has 13 amino acids. The CDR3 DNA is TGTGCCAGCAGTGTAGCAGGGAACTATGGCTACACCTTC. It translates to CASSVAGNYGYTF.

This rearrangement joins TRBV5-1 to TRBJ1-3; no reliable D call. Between the trimmed V and J ends, which lost 2 bases and 0 bases, there was a span of 9 bases. CDR3 length: 15 amino acids. CDR1 is SGHRS, CDR2 YFSETQ, per germline. For the CDR3, the DNA is TGCGCCAGCAGCTTAACTAAGAGCTCTGGAAACACCATATATTTT. It translates to CASSLTKSSGNTIYF.

This chain uses TRBV5-1 with TRBJ2-7; D remains unclear. The length of the CDR3 is 14 residues. The germline CDR1 and CDR2 sequences are SGHRS and YFSETQ. The V end lost 5 bases, the J end lost 1 base, and 13 bases lay between the germline ends. CDR3 coding DNA: TGCGCCAGCAGGCGAGTCACAGAATCCTACGAGCAGTACTTC. Protein sequence: CASRRVTESYEQYF.

The chain links TRBV6-5 to TRBJ2-7, with 10 bases lining up with TRBD2. The CDR3 is 15 residues long. The V gene's germline CDR1 is MNHEY and CDR2 SVGAGI. V dropped 0 bases and J dropped 9; count of bases not matched to a gene: 8. The chain's CDR3 is CASSYSTSGRGGQYF. DNA of the CDR3: TGTGCCAGCAGTTACTCGACTAGCGGGCGCGGAGGGCAGTACTTC.

V is TRBV21-1 and J is TRBJ1-2; the table's D call of TRBD1 was not tested on the DNA. TRBV21-1 is a known pseudogene. The CDR3 runs 15 residues. The chain's CDR3 is CASSKADRVYEGYTF. CDR3 nucleotides: TGTGCCAGCAGCAAAGCAGACAGGGTCTACGAAGGCTACACCTTC.

This chain connects TRBV5-1 to TRBJ2-1, with D perhaps TRBD2 (6 bases). Germline CDR1 reads SGHRS; CDR2 reads YFSETQ. The CDR3 has 14 residues. V lost 0 bases to trimming and J lost 10 bases, with 14 bases between them. The CDR3 DNA follows: TGCGCCAGCAGCTTGGTTGCTTCTAGCGCAGAGCAGTTCTTC. This codes for CASSLVASSAEQFF.

This clone showed up just a few times. V gene TRBV7-9 combines with J gene TRBJ2-7; tentatively, D is TRBD2 (6 bases). Trimming cost V 1 base and J 2 bases, with 12 bases left between them. Per the germline V gene, CDR1 is SEHNR and CDR2 is FQNEAQ (reference sequence). CDR3 length: 15 amino acids. The CDR3, as DNA: TGTGCCAGCAGCTTAGTTCCTAGCGATCCCTACGAGCAGTACTTC. Translation gives CASSLVPSDPYEQYF.

This chain uses TRBV7-3 with TRBJ2-3; 9 positions agree with TRBD2. With V trimmed by 1 base and J by 4 bases, 3 bases remained unmatched. The CDR3 covers 15 residues. Germline V lookup: CDR1 SGHTA, CDR2 FQGTGA. This chain's CDR3 is CASSLKLAGPDTQYF. The CDR3 coding sequence is TGTGCCAGCAGCTTAAAACTAGCGGGTCCAGATACGCAGTATTTT.

The V call is TRBV29-1, the J call TRBJ2-3; D tentatively fits TRBD1 or TRBD2 (5 bases each). The V and J ends lost 3 bases and 5 bases respectively, with 9 bases between them. Per the germline V gene, CDR1 is SQVTM and CDR2 is ANQGSEA. This CDR3 is built from 12 residues. This chain's CDR3 is CSVDGGIDTQYF. As DNA, the CDR3 is TGCAGCGTTGATGGGGGTATAGATACGCAGTATTTT.